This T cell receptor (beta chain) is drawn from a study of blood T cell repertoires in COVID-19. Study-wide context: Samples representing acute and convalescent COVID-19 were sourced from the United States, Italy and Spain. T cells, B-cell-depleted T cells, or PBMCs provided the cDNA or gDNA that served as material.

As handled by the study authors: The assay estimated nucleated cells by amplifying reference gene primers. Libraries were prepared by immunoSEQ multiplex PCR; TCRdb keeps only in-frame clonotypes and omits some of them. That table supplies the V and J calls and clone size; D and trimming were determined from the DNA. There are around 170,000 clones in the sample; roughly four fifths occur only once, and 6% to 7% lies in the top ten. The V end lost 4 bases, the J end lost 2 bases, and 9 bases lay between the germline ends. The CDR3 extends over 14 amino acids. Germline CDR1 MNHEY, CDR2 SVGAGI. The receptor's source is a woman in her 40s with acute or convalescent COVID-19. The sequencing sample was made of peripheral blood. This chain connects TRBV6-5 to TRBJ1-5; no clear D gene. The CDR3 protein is CASSWALGNQPQHF. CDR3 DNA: TGTGCCAGCAGTTGGGCTTTGGGCAATCAGCCCCAGCATTTT.